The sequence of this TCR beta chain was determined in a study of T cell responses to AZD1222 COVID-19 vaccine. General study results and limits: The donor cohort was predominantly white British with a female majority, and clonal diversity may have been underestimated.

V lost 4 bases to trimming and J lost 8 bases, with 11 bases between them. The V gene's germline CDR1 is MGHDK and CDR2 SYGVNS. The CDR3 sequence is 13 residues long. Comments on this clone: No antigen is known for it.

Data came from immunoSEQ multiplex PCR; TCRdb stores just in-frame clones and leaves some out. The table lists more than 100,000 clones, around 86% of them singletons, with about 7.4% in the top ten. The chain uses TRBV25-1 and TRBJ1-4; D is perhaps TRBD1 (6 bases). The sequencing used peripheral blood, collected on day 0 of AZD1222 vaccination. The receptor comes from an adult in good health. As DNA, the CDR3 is TGTGCCAGCAGTGTGGGGGCTAGAGAAAAACTGTTTTTT. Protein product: CASSVGAREKLFF.